The T cell receptor beta chain under discussion was sequenced for a study of neurological immune-mediated disorders (dated 2019 in TCRdb). Some background on the complete study: Among the approximately 34 multiple sclerosis patients, approximately 31 had relapsing-remitting MS and 3 had secondary progressive MS. Peripheral blood TCR-beta repertoires from HTLV-I-associated myelopathy (HAM/TSP) patients, multiple sclerosis patients and healthy controls were compared by UMI-based sequencing. Longitudinal samples, technical triplicates and paired sorted CD4+ and CD8+ T-cell subsets, alongside PBMC samples, were included among the approximately 110 TCR-beta libraries. The cohort included 68 subjects: some 14 with HAM/TSP, about 34 with multiple sclerosis, and roughly 20 healthy controls.

Here is what the overall study found, with its caveats: No identical CDR3 amino acid sequences were shared among expanded clones across subjects, suggesting private TCR-beta repertoires in all groups. The MS cluster was not associated with any clinical or MRI features, and the authors stated that larger cohorts are needed. Phylogenetic analysis grouped repertoires from 18 of 34 MS patients into a cluster of related CDR3 sequences, suggesting a possible repertoire-level signature. TCR clonal expansion was greatest in HAM/TSP patients and smallest in MS patients, who ranked below even healthy controls.

For the sorted-subset TCR libraries, the starting material was fewer than 1.2 million sorted CD4+ or CD8+ T cells. The multiple sclerosis patients were enrolled in a US clinical protocol that used magnetic resonance imaging to evaluate disease progression. Peripheral blood was subjected to Ficoll-Hypaque density gradient centrifugation to isolate PBMCs, which were then cryopreserved in liquid nitrogen. The study also sequenced paired sorted CD4+ and CD8+ subsets from healthy controls, HAM/TSP patients and MS patients. Taken from cysteine to phenylalanine, the CDR3 has 14 residues. The entry retains the CDR3 DNA only, 42 bases that are in frame from base 1. The germline V and J ends show losses of 6 bases and 7 bases respectively, and no gene match explains 7 bases of the junction. The germline V gene yields SGHVS for CDR1 and FQNEAQ for CDR2. cDNA was synthesized by template-switch 5'RACE using a primer with a 10-nucleotide random unique molecular identifier that tagged each TCR transcript. Every sequencing run covered 15-18 subjects and yielded more than 170 million TCR-beta sequences. The RNeasy kit was used to extract total RNA. TCR-beta VDJ regions were amplified with primers for the TCR constant region and the 5'RACE anchor, using the KAPA Real-time Library Amplification kit. Sample indexes and Illumina adaptors were added in a first PCR, and a second PCR then increased library yield. The roughly 650 bp TCR product was size-selected on a 2% E-gel SizeSelection system after Ampure bead purification. Before pooling, library quality was checked on a Bioanalyzer, concentration was measured with Qubit, and libraries were quantified with the Kapa Library Quantification kit. An Illumina HiSeq 2500 sequenced the libraries paired-end 2 x 150 bp. To increase sequence diversity, roughly 24-30% phiX was spiked into each library pool. The authors processed their data as follows. The UMI-based MiGEC pipeline processed quality-filtered reads and removed over 85% of raw TCR sequences during error correction. VDJ genes were aligned to IMGT germline references, and each clonotype was defined by a unique CDR3 amino acid sequence together with V-J genes. Clonal expansion, Shannon diversity and CDR3 relatedness were evaluated with VDJtools (CalcPairwiseDistances, ClusterSamples), while phylogenetic trees were built in CLCbio workbench. Using coefficient-of-variation modelling across technical triplicates, the study counted a clone as expanded if it had at least 8 unique UMIs. Through fastp at Q25 and MiXCR, TCRdb rebuilt clones from the public reads, retaining in-frame beta chains. One record per CDR3 amino acid sequence lists the most common genes and DNA. What appears here as the V and J calls and clone size reflects TCRdb's work, not the paper's. The table for this sample lists about 55,000 distinct CDR3 sequences; about 4.2% of them were counted only once. Roughly 2% of the sample rests with the top ten.

At least ten counts were recorded for this clonotype. The clone's antigen remains unknown. Base quality data are lacking; no much larger clone is found one base away. This clonotype originated in a woman aged 40 to 55 with multiple sclerosis. The sample consisted of CD4+ T cells from blood. Rearrangement joined TRBV7-8 to TRBJ2-2; 8 of the junction bases match TRBD1. The DNA reads as follows: TGTGCCAGCAGGTCCAGGGGGCCTGGCGGGGAGCTGTTTTTT. Its translation reads: CASRSRGPGGELFF.